These 8 T cell receptor beta chains were all obtained from the same sample, sequenced in a study of tumor-infiltrating lymphocytes in primary liver carcinoma. With roughly 500 ng total RNA as template and a constant-region primer, TCR beta cDNA was made. The TCR beta library was amplified through three nested multiplex PCR rounds in a modified ARM-PCR procedure. In the first two PCR rounds, TRBV1-TRBV30 forward primers were paired with a C-beta reverse primer, and each round lasted roughly 9 cycles. TCRdb processed the multiplex PCR reads anew with MiXCR; each CDR3 protein has one entry. The sample holds 25,000 or so distinct CDR3 sequences, 60% to 80% seen once. RNA and DNA were co-extracted from approximately 20-30 mg of unsorted bulk tissue. The sample taken for sequencing was liver tumor tissue from sampling region 5. Subset noted: tumor region T5, tumor centre. The receptors shown here come from a woman between 25 and 40 years old with primary liver carcinoma and hepatitis B virus infection.

Of note for this clonotype: One end of the junction does not line up with germline, which may come from a read error. This sequence joins TRBV29-1 and TRBJ2-3; D not resolved. CDR3 size: 12 residues. From germline, CDR1 is SQVTM and CDR2 ANQGSEA. As DNA, the CDR3 is TGTAGTGTTGCCCCCAGCACAGATACGCAGTATTTT. This sequence encodes CSVAPSTDTQYF.

This clonotype showed up just a few times. The rearrangement joins TRBV20-1 to TRBJ2-3; D is unresolved. Per germline, CDR1 DFQATT and CDR2 SNEGSKA (reference sequence). The CDR3 sequence is 15 residues long. Trimming took off 1 base at V and 2 bases at J, with 13 bases between the two ends. CDR3 amino acids: CSARGGYSTTDTQYF. The CDR3 DNA follows: TGCAGTGCTAGAGGTGGGTACTCGACCACAGATACGCAGTATTTT.

The rearrangement uses TRBV6-5 and TRBJ2-2; no clear D. V lost 0 bases to trimming and J lost 5 bases, with 19 bases between them. This CDR3 is built from 18 residues. Germline V gene data show CDR1 as MNHEY and CDR2 as SVGAGI. In DNA form, the CDR3 reads TGTGCCAGCAGTTACTCGAACAGCGTCCCAAGGCAGACCGGGGAGCTGTTTTTT. It yields the protein CASSYSNSVPRQTGELFF.

With respect to this clonotype: At one end the junction does not follow the germline gene, possibly because of a read error. V is TRBV12-3 or TRBV12-4 and J is TRBJ2-3, with D unresolved. The length of the CDR3 is 15 residues. The DNA for the CDR3 is TGTGCTAGCAATTTACCCCCTCCTAGCACAGATACGCAGTATTTT. Translating gives CASNLPPPSTDTQYF.

V usage is TRBV11-2 and J usage is TRBJ2-3; D gene unclear. This CDR3 comprises 13 residues. V dropped 3 bases and J dropped 6 bases, with 10 bases sitting between them. CDR1 SGHAT and CDR2 FQNNGV come from the germline V gene. CDR3 region: CASSFVQSDTQYF. The CDR3 nucleotides are TGTGCCAGCAGCTTTGTGCAATCCGATACGCAGTATTTT.

Comment on this clonotype: Because the CDR3 is missing its conserved closing phenylalanine or tryptophan, this is likely a read error. This sequence joins TRBV10-3 and TRBJ2-2; the D is unclear. The CDR3 has 16 residues. The germline V gene has CDR1 ENHRY and CDR2 SYGVKD. CDR3 residues: CGTSESHNLNTGELFY. The CDR3 region has the DNA TGTGGCACCAGTGAGTCCCACAATTTGAACACCGGGGAGCTGTTTTAT.

The chain uses TRBV15 and TRBJ2-1; tentatively, D is TRBD1 (5 bases). The J call may be incorrect, as the DNA end agrees better with TRBJ2-7. CDR3 length: 16 residues. Per germline, CDR1 LNHNV and CDR2 YYDKDF (reference sequence). The CDR3 DNA reads TGTGCCACCAGCAAAGATTACAGGAGCTCCTACAATGAGCAGTACTTC. It is translated as CATSKDYRSSYNEQYF.

Regarding this clonotype: The junction shows a germline mismatch at one end, possibly a read error. V gene TRBV5-1 combines with J gene TRBJ2-2; a possible D gene is TRBD1 (6 bases). The germline CDR1 and CDR2 sequences are SGHRS and YFSETQ. The CDR3 spans 17 residues. The CDR3 DNA sequence: TGCGCCAACAGCTTGGGGCACAGGGACAAGAACACCAGGGAGCTGTTTTTT. Its translation is CANSLGHRDKNTRELFF.